The next 26 T cell receptor beta chains were all read from a single sample in a study of siplizumab effects on memory and regulatory T cells. Using immunoSEQ multiplex PCR, the repertoire was profiled, and TCRdb retains in-frame clones only, with some absent. Of around 99,000 clones listed, just over 90% were seen once; the top ten hold more than 0.65%. The sequenced sample consisted of Tregs sorted from blood. The source of these receptors is a human donor in good health.

This chain joins TRBV19 and TRBJ2-7; D not resolved. V was trimmed by 3 bases and J by 2 bases, leaving 14 bases between them. Germline assignment: CDR1 LNHDA and CDR2 SQIVND (reference sequence). This CDR3 spans 15 amino acids. The CDR3 region is CASSIYGPATYEQYF. CDR3 sequence (DNA): TGTGCCAGTAGTATTTATGGGCCCGCTACCTACGAGCAGTACTTC.

As concerns this clone: This sample also contains other DNA sequences that code for the same CDR3. This chain uses TRBV11-2 with TRBJ2-3, with D perhaps matching TRBD1 or TRBD2 (6 bases each). Trimming stripped 1 base from V and 0 bases from J, with 8 bases between. CDR1 is SGHAT, CDR2 FQNNGV, per germline. The CDR3 runs to 15 residues. CDR3 region: CASSLGGASTDTQYF. CDR3 DNA sequence: TGTGCCAGCAGCTTAGGGGGGGCTAGCACAGATACGCAGTATTTT.

The CDR3 reads CASSPFGGRGDNEQFF. The CDR3 nucleotides read TGCGCCAGCAGCCCCTTCGGGGGGAGGGGAGACAATGAGCAGTTCTTC. This rearrangement joins TRBV4-1 to TRBJ2-1, with 7 bases that match TRBD2. This CDR3 contains 16 residues. Germline trimming cut 4 bases from V and 5 bases from J; bases unmatched to any gene: 11. The germline gives CDR1 MGHRA, CDR2 YSYEKL.

The chain combines TRBV5-4 with TRBJ1-6; the D is unclear. This CDR3 is built from 12 residues. Germline CDR1 reads SGHNT; CDR2 reads YYREEE (reference sequence). Trimming pared 0 bases from V and 10 bases from J, leaving 5 bases between. The CDR3 DNA follows: TGTGCCAGCAGCTTGGGGGAATCACCCCTCCACTTT. Its protein product is CASSLGESPLHF.

This clone was found once. V and J are TRBV6-5 and TRBJ2-1, with 12 bases identical to TRBD2. CDR3 size: 15 residues. The germline V gene has CDR1 MNHEY and CDR2 SVGAGI. V dropped 4 bases and J dropped 6; count of bases not matched to a gene: 4. The CDR3 is CASSSLAGGLNEQFF. The CDR3 bases are TGTGCCAGCAGTTCTCTAGCGGGAGGGCTCAATGAGCAGTTCTTC.

The rearrangement joins TRBV18 to TRBJ2-7; weak D call: TRBD1 (6 bases). Trimming pared 2 bases from V and 3 bases from J, leaving 20 bases between. Per the germline V gene, CDR1 is KGHSH and CDR2 is LQKENI. The CDR3 consists of 17 residues. CDR3 sequence: CASSPLRITGTSYEQYF. The CDR3 nucleotides read TGTGCCAGCTCACCATTGCGGATAACCGGGACAAGCTACGAGCAGTACTTC.

This chain uses TRBV7-2 with TRBJ2-2; perhaps TRBD2 as D (6 bases). Germline V lookup: CDR1 SGHTA, CDR2 FQGNSA. The CDR3 length is 16 residues. V was trimmed by 2 bases and J by 7 bases, leaving 17 bases between them. CDR3 protein: CASSLWLGGMNGELFF. CDR3 nucleotide sequence: TGTGCCAGCAGCTTATGGCTTGGAGGGATGAACGGGGAGCTGTTTTTT.

CDR3 sequence reads: CASSQERARGNEKLFF. In DNA, the CDR3 is TGTGCCAGCAGCCAAGAAAGGGCGAGGGGCAATGAAAAACTGTTTTTT. The V gene is TRBV4-2, the J gene TRBJ1-4; D is perhaps TRBD1 (5 bases). The ends were cut back, 0 bases at V and 5 bases at J, with 13 bases in the middle. Germline-derived CDR1 and CDR2 are LGHNA and YNFKEQ. This CDR3 has 16 residues.

The chain employs TRBV27 and TRBJ2-5; D possibly corresponds to TRBD2 (5 bases). V was shortened by 6 bases and J by 4 bases, with 21 bases between the two germline ends. CDR1 MNHEY and CDR2 SMNVEV come from the germline V gene (reference sequence). This CDR3 is built from 16 residues. The CDR3: CASSLMRFGVTETQYF. In DNA form, the CDR3 reads TGTGCCAGCAGCTTAATGAGGTTCGGGGTTACAGAGACCCAGTACTTC.

The chain employs TRBV19 and TRBJ2-3, with 9 bases lining up with TRBD2. The V segment lost 7 bases and the J segment 5 bases; nucleotides outside the gene matches: 13. Germline assignment: CDR1 LNHDA and CDR2 SQIVND (reference sequence). The CDR3 is made up of 16 amino acids. The chain's CDR3 is CASNSRAGGPGDTQYF. CDR3 nucleotides: TGTGCCAGTAACTCCCGGGCGGGAGGGCCTGGAGATACGCAGTATTTT.

This chain links TRBV11-2 with TRBJ2-3; 11 bases align to TRBD2. CDR3 length equals 16 residues. Germline CDR1 is SGHAT and CDR2 is FQNNGV. V lost 4 bases and J lost 4; bases outside the gene matches: 7. As DNA, the CDR3 is TGTGCCAGCAGCTCCACTAGCGGGGGTAGGGCAGATACGCAGTATTTT. It translates to CASSSTSGGRADTQYF.

The chain uses TRBV6-6 and TRBJ2-1, with D maybe TRBD1 (6 bases). This CDR3 has 14 amino acids. CDR1 MNHNY and CDR2 SVGAGI come from the germline V gene (reference sequence). Trimming stripped 6 bases from V and 4 bases from J, with 13 bases between. The DNA of the CDR3 is TGTGCCAGCAGCGGACAGCCTACTTACAATGAGCAGTTCTTC. It specifies CASSGQPTYNEQFF.

The chain combines TRBV5-4 with TRBJ2-7; D may be TRBD1 (6 bases). The V and J ends lost 4 bases and 2 bases respectively, with 13 bases between them. The CDR3 consists of 14 residues. CDR1 is SGHNT and CDR2 is YYREEE in the germline V gene (reference sequence). The CDR3 DNA sequence: TGTGCCAGCAGCGCTCGACAGGCAGCCTACGAGCAGTACTTC. This sequence encodes CASSARQAAYEQYF.

The CDR3 region is CASSLMPGGGETQYF. For the CDR3, the DNA is TGCGCCAGCAGCTTGATGCCAGGGGGCGGGGAGACCCAGTACTTC. The J gene is TRBJ2-5, the V gene TRBV5-1; 8 nucleotides match TRBD1. V lost 1 base, J lost 5 bases, and 7 bases stayed unmatched. Germline-derived CDR1 and CDR2 are SGHRS and YFSETQ. The CDR3 is made up of 15 amino acids.

The J gene is TRBJ1-2, the V gene TRBV5-4; D is ambiguous. The CDR3 consists of 13 residues. Trimming took off 3 bases at V and 4 bases at J, with 10 bases between the two ends. Germline V gene lookup returns CDR1 SGHNT and CDR2 YYREEE (reference sequence). This CDR3 is CASSSTVGYGYTF. CDR3 sequence (DNA): TGTGCCAGCAGCTCGACGGTGGGCTATGGCTACACCTTC.

The chain is built from TRBV27 and TRBJ1-1, with D unresolved. Trimming took off 7 bases at V and 4 bases at J, with 25 bases between the two ends. The CDR3 loop spans 17 amino acids. CDR1 and CDR2 (germline): MNHEY, SMNVEV (reference sequence). CDR3 amino acids: CASNYKGRFFEGTEAFF. In DNA form, the CDR3 reads TGTGCCAGCAACTACAAAGGACGGTTTTTTGAGGGCACTGAAGCTTTCTTT.

The rearrangement joins TRBV6-1 to TRBJ2-7; D is undetermined. The V end lost 2 bases, the J end lost 0 bases, and 11 bases lay between the germline ends. CDR1 and CDR2 (germline): MNHNS, SASEGT. This CDR3 spans 15 amino acids. CDR3 amino acids: CASSEQYWDSYEQYF. The CDR3 coding sequence is TGTGCCAGCAGTGAACAGTACTGGGACTCCTACGAGCAGTACTTC.

The chain has TRBV20-1 and TRBJ2-7; D remains unclear. CDR1 DFQATT and CDR2 SNEGSKA come from the germline V gene (reference sequence). Trimming took 0 bases from V and 9 from J, leaving 9 bases between them. The CDR3 has 11 residues. CDR3 loop: CSARDPVGQYF. The CDR3 nucleotides read TGCAGTGCTAGAGATCCCGTTGGGCAGTACTTC.

CDR3 protein: CASSLVAGTYEQYF. In DNA form, the CDR3 reads TGTGCCAGCAGCTTAGTAGCCGGAACCTACGAGCAGTACTTC. The chain recombines TRBV7-9 with TRBJ2-7; no clear D gene. Trimming removed 1 base at V and 2 bases at J, with 9 bases between. CDR1 and CDR2 (germline): SEHNR, FQNEAQ (reference sequence). This CDR3 spans 14 amino acids.

This sequence joins TRBV29-1 and TRBJ1-5, with no clear D. Germline values: CDR1 SQVTM, CDR2 ANQGSEA. Trimming pared 6 bases from V and 5 bases from J, leaving 14 bases between. This CDR3 is built from 13 residues. The CDR3 DNA reads as TGCAGCGTGATTACTCAAGGCGATCAGCCCCAGCATTTT. Translated: CSVITQGDQPQHF.

The J gene is TRBJ2-5, the V gene TRBV25-1, with 7 bases that match TRBD1. The CDR3 length is 14 residues. Per germline, CDR1 MGHDK and CDR2 SYGVNS. Unmatched junction bases numbered 4, after V lost 5 bases and J lost 1 base. CDR3: CASSPRQGQETQYF. DNA of the CDR3: TGTGCCAGCAGTCCGCGACAGGGCCAAGAGACCCAGTACTTC.

This clone was detected a few times. The rearrangement joins TRBV7-9 to TRBJ2-3; the match to TRBD2 covers 10 bases. The CDR3 is made up of 16 amino acids. CDR1 and CDR2 (germline): SEHNR, FQNEAQ (reference sequence). V shed 1 base and J 3 bases; nucleotides not matched to a gene: 4. The DNA for the CDR3 is TGTGCCAGCAGCTTAGGCCTAGCGGGAGTTACAGATACGCAGTATTTT. Encoded protein: CASSLGLAGVTDTQYF.

The gene calls are TRBV5-8 and TRBJ1-5; the D gene is possibly TRBD1 (6 bases). V was clipped by 4 bases and J by 7 bases, with 18 bases between them. CDR3 length: 15 amino acids. The germline V gene encodes CDR1 SGHTS and CDR2 YDEGEE. The CDR3 DNA sequence: TGTGCCAGCAGCGCCGCTGGGTTGGGGGCCCAGCCCCAGCATTTT. Translation gives CASSAAGLGAQPQHF.

This chain joins TRBV12-5 and TRBJ2-7; D possibly matches TRBD1 or TRBD2 (5 bases each). V lost 1 base to trimming and J lost 6 bases, with 7 bases between them. The CDR3 sequence is 12 residues long. Germline V CDR1 and CDR2: LGHNT, FRNRAP. CDR3 sequence reads: CASGLGGVEQYF. For the CDR3, the DNA is TGTGCTAGTGGTTTGGGAGGGGTCGAGCAGTACTTC.

This sequence joins TRBV10-3 and TRBJ1-5; D remains unclear. The CDR3 is 12 amino acids. Trimming removed 3 bases at V and 3 bases at J, with 3 bases between. Germline lookup yields CDR1 ENHRY and CDR2 SYGVKD. DNA of the CDR3: TGTGCCATCAGTGATTCCAATCAGCCCCAGCATTTT. Translation: CAISDSNQPQHF.

CDR3 amino acids: CASSEPLAGGKYNEQFF. DNA of the CDR3: TGTGCCAGCAGCGAACCACTAGCGGGGGGGAAGTACAATGAGCAGTTCTTC. The rearrangement uses TRBV7-6 and TRBJ2-1, with 13 bases fitting TRBD2. CDR3 length: 17 amino acids. The ends lost 5 bases at V and 4 bases at J; junction bases unmatched: 8. The germline V gene encodes CDR1 SGHVS and CDR2 FNYEAQ.